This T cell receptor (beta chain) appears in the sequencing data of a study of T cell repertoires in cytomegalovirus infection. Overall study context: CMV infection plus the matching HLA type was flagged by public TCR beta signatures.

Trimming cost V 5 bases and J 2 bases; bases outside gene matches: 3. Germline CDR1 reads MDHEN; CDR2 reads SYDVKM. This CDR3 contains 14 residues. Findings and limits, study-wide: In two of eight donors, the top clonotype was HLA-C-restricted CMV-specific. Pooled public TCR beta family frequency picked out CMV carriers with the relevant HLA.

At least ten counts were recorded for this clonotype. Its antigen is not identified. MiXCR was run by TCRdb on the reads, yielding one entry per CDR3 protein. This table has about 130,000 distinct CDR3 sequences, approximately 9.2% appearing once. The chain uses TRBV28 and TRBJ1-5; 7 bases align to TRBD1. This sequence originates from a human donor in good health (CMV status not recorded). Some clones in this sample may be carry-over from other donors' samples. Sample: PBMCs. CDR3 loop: CASSPQGRNQPQHF. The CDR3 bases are TGTGCCAGCAGTCCACAGGGGCGCAATCAGCCCCAGCATTTT. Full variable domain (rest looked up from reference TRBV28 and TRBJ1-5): DVKVTQSSRYLVKRTGEKVFLECVQDMDHENMFWYRQDPGLGLRLIYFSYDVKMKEKGDIPEGYSVSREKKERFSLILESASTNQTSMYLCASSPQGRNQPQHFGDGTRLSIL.